One sample yielded the 20 T cell receptor beta chains listed below, sequenced in a study of cytomegalovirus exposure and HLA in healthy donors. TCRdb keeps only in-frame clones here, not all; method: immunoSEQ multiplex PCR. The data hold around 60,000 clones, with roughly nine tenths observed a single time. Sequencing was performed on PBMCs. The receptors were gathered from a young woman in good health and CMV-seronegative.

The sample holds one count of this clone. V gene TRBV4-2 combines with J gene TRBJ2-7, with a weak D call TRBD2 (6 bases). The CDR3 has 13 residues. Germline V gene data show CDR1 as LGHNA and CDR2 as YNFKEQ. Trimming removed 4 bases at V and 3 bases at J, with 10 bases between. The CDR3 coding sequence is TGTGCCAGCAGCCTGGGACTGAGCTACGAGCAGTACTTC. Its translation is CASSLGLSYEQYF.

The chain couples TRBV6-6 to TRBJ2-2; D possibly corresponds to TRBD1 (5 bases). The V end lost 6 bases, the J end lost 5 bases, and 13 bases lay between the germline ends. The CDR3 runs to 14 residues. Germline V gene sequence: CDR1 MNHNY, CDR2 SVGAGI (reference sequence). CDR3 amino acids: CASRFQGDTGELFF. For the CDR3, the DNA is TGTGCCAGCAGATTCCAAGGGGATACCGGGGAGCTGTTTTTT.

The V and J genes are TRBV5-1 and TRBJ2-1, with D possibly matching TRBD1 (6 bases). CDR1 SGHRS and CDR2 YFSETQ come from the germline V gene. CDR3 length: 16 amino acids. Between the trimmed V and J ends, which lost 0 bases and 6 bases, there was a span of 16 bases. The CDR3 DNA reads TGCGCCAGCAGCTTGGAGTATGTGGGGGCTTTCAATGAGCAGTTCTTC. Protein product: CASSLEYVGAFNEQFF.

The CDR3 DNA reads as TGTGCCAGCAGTTCGGACAGGGGCCGTTCTAGCAATCAGCCCCAGCATTTT. This encodes CASSSDRGRSSNQPQHF. V is TRBV2 and J is TRBJ1-5, with 9 bases matching TRBD1. Germline-derived CDR1 and CDR2 are SNHLY and FYNNEI. The CDR3 runs 17 residues. The ends lost 5 bases at V and 0 bases at J; junction bases unmatched: 8.

The chain employs TRBV5-1 and TRBJ1-1; tentatively, D is TRBD1 (5 bases). Trimming cost V 0 bases and J 4 bases, with 10 bases left between them. CDR1 and CDR2 (germline): SGHRS, YFSETQ. This CDR3 region has 14 residues. DNA for the CDR3: TGCGCCAGCAGCTTGGCCGGGACTATCACTGAAGCTTTCTTT. Protein product: CASSLAGTITEAFF.

The genes are TRBV6-6 and TRBJ1-1; D is perhaps TRBD1 (6 bases). The germline CDR1 and CDR2 sequences are MNHNY and SVGAGI (reference sequence). V was shortened by 6 bases and J by 1 base, with 12 bases between the two germline ends. The CDR3 covers 14 residues. The CDR3 here is CASSPLGGNTEAFF. As DNA, the CDR3 is TGTGCCAGCAGCCCTTTAGGGGGGAACACTGAAGCTTTCTTT.

The V gene is TRBV6-1, the J gene TRBJ1-1; weak D call: TRBD1 (5 bases). V dropped 0 bases and J dropped 4 bases, with 9 bases sitting between them. CDR3 size: 14 residues. Germline loops: CDR1 MNHNS, CDR2 SASEGT. The CDR3: CASSEAGGFTEAFF. CDR3 DNA: TGTGCCAGCAGTGAAGCCGGGGGGTTCACTGAAGCTTTCTTT.

The gene calls are TRBV5-1 and TRBJ2-3, with D possibly matching TRBD1 (5 bases). V was trimmed by 4 bases and J by 2 bases, leaving 14 bases between them. CDR3 length: 15 residues. CDR1 and CDR2 from the germline V gene are SGHRS and YFSETQ. The CDR3: CASSPGAGNTDTQYF. The CDR3 DNA sequence: TGCGCCAGCAGCCCTGGGGCTGGAAACACAGATACGCAGTATTTT.

This chain links TRBV13 with TRBJ2-7, with 8 bases identical to TRBD2. Losses at the gene ends were 5 bases for V and 2 bases for J; bases not matched to a gene: 5. The CDR3 contains 14 residues. Germline assignment: CDR1 PRHDT and CDR2 FYEKMQ (reference sequence). The CDR3 protein is CASSPSRGAYEQYF. CDR3 DNA sequence: TGTGCCAGCAGCCCGTCGCGGGGGGCCTACGAGCAGTACTTC.

The count of this clone is one. The chain joins TRBV5-1 to TRBJ1-4; perhaps TRBD1 as D (6 bases). The V and J ends lost 0 bases and 9 bases respectively, with 27 bases between them. CDR1 and CDR2 from the germline V gene are SGHRS and YFSETQ. The CDR3 has 19 amino acids. The CDR3 DNA is TGCGCCAGCAGCTTGGTGACCCTGAAATCCCAGGGGTATGTGAAAAAACTGTTTTTT. Translating it yields CASSLVTLKSQGYVKKLFF.

CDR3 amino acids: CSVTDSYEQYF. CDR3 bases: TGCAGCGTGACAGACTCCTACGAGCAGTACTTC. This chain uses TRBV29-1 with TRBJ2-7, with D possibly TRBD1 on 5 matching bases. There are 11 residues in the CDR3. Trimming took off 6 bases at V and 0 bases at J, with 6 bases between the two ends. The V gene's germline CDR1 is SQVTM and CDR2 ANQGSEA.

The genes are TRBV6-5 and TRBJ2-1; 7 bases agree with TRBD2. The CDR3 length is 14 residues. Looked up from germline, CDR1 is MNHEY and CDR2 is SVGAGI. V dropped 7 bases and J dropped 3; count of bases not matched to a gene: 6. For the CDR3, the DNA is TGTGCCAGCAAGATCGGGGGGAACTACAATGAGCAGTTCTTC. Protein product: CASKIGGNYNEQFF.

The rearrangement uses TRBV27 and TRBJ2-5; 12 nucleotides match TRBD1. The V segment lost 2 bases and the J segment 5 bases; nucleotides outside the gene matches: 3. The CDR3 consists of 15 residues. Germline-derived CDR1 and CDR2 are MNHEY and SMNVEV (reference sequence). Here the CDR3 reads CASSLGTGGVETQYF. CDR3 in DNA: TGTGCCAGCAGTTTAGGGACAGGGGGCGTGGAGACCCAGTACTTC.

J is TRBJ1-5 and V is TRBV19, with D maybe TRBD1 (6 bases). Germline CDR1 LNHDA, CDR2 SQIVND (reference sequence). This CDR3 spans 14 amino acids. With 6 bases removed from V and 1 base from J, the gap between germline ends came to 10 bases. The CDR3, as DNA: TGTGCCAGTAGCTACACAGGGAGCAATCAGCCCCAGCATTTT. This encodes CASSYTGSNQPQHF.

The chain uses TRBV5-1 and TRBJ2-3, with 8 nucleotides matching TRBD1. Looked up from germline, CDR1 is SGHRS and CDR2 is YFSETQ. Germline trimming cut 1 base from V and 4 bases from J; bases unmatched to any gene: 8. CDR3 length equals 16 residues. CDR3 residues: CASSLLGQGGPDTQYF. For the CDR3, the DNA is TGCGCCAGCAGCTTGCTAGGACAGGGCGGGCCAGATACGCAGTATTTT.

The J gene is TRBJ1-1, the V gene TRBV9; possible D gene TRBD1, 6 bases. CDR1 and CDR2 from the germline V gene are SGDLS and YYNGEE. The CDR3 has 15 amino acids. The V gene lost 3 bases and the J gene lost 6 bases, with 18 bases spanning the gap. The CDR3 nucleotides read TGTGCCAGCAGCGGAGAAGGGGGGGGTTGGGCTGAAGCTTTCTTT. This translates into CASSGEGGGWAEAFF.

J is TRBJ1-2 and V is TRBV10-2; a possible D gene is TRBD1 (6 bases). Germline V gene lookup returns CDR1 WSHSY and CDR2 SAAADI. The length of the CDR3 is 15 residues. Trimming left V 6 bases short and J 4 bases short, with 18 bases between. This chain's CDR3 is CASSDIDRRSYGYTF. Here the CDR3 DNA reads TGCGCCAGCAGCGATATCGACAGGCGGTCCTATGGCTACACCTTC.

The V call is TRBV18, the J call TRBJ1-4; 7 positions match TRBD1. With 3 bases clipped from V and 8 bases from J, the junction kept 6 bases outside the gene matches. Germline CDR1 reads KGHSH; CDR2 reads LQKENI. The CDR3 is 14 amino acids. The CDR3 DNA sequence: TGTGCCAGCTCACCGGGGACAGCAGCGGAAAAACTGTTTTTT. This translates into CASSPGTAAEKLFF.

The genes are TRBV5-1 and TRBJ1-2; tentatively, D is TRBD1 (6 bases). This CDR3 contains 14 residues. Germline V gene data show CDR1 as SGHRS and CDR2 as YFSETQ. Trimming cost V 4 bases and J 7 bases, with 17 bases left between them. CDR3 nucleotide sequence: TGCGCCAGCAGCATTGCAGGGGCGTCGGGTGGCTACACCTTC. Translation: CASSIAGASGGYTF. Filled out from reference TRBV5-1 and TRBJ1-2, the complete variable domain reads KAGVTQTPRYLIKTRGQQVTLSCSPISGHRSVSWYQQTPGQGLQFLFEYFSETQRNKGNFPGRFSGRQFSNSRSEMNVSTLELGDSALYLCASSIAGASGGYTFGSGTRLTVV.

This clone was observed a single time. The gene calls are TRBV5-6 and TRBJ1-1; 8 bases align to TRBD1. V lost 4 bases and J lost 0; bases outside the gene matches: 5. The CDR3 contains 15 residues. Germline loops: CDR1 SGHDT, CDR2 YYEEEE. CDR3 in amino acids: CASSPQGGLNTEAFF. The CDR3 region has the DNA TGTGCCAGCAGCCCACAGGGGGGATTGAACACTGAAGCTTTCTTT.